These 5 T cell receptor beta chains originate from one sample sequenced in a study of blood T cell repertoires in COVID-19. This table comes from immunoSEQ multiplex PCR, and its TCRdb copy is limited to in-frame clones, with some not included. The sample records some 250,000 clones, about four fifths being singletons. The sample comprised peripheral blood. These receptors came from a young man who had recovered from COVID-19.

The table lists this clone with a count of one. The gene calls are TRBV14 and TRBJ2-1; D may be TRBD2 (7 bases). CDR1 and CDR2 from the germline V gene are SGHDN and FVKESK. The CDR3 length is 15 residues. The V end lost 3 bases, the J end lost 6 bases, and 15 bases lay between the germline ends. DNA for the CDR3: TGTGCCAGCAGCCATGAGAAGGGGGGGGGCAATGAGCAGTTCTTC. Translation gives CASSHEKGGGNEQFF.

The gene calls are TRBV3-1 (or the pseudogene TRBV3-2) and TRBJ2-7; maybe TRBD1 (6 bases). Germline CDR1 is LGHDT and CDR2 is YNNKEL (reference sequence). This CDR3 region has 13 residues. V gave up 4 bases and J gave up 4 bases, with 11 bases separating them. Here the CDR3 reads CASSRTVLYEQYF. As DNA, the CDR3 is TGTGCCAGCAGCCGGACAGTTTTGTACGAGCAGTACTTC.

This clone has a handful of counts. V is TRBV7-6 and J is TRBJ1-1; possibly TRBD1 for D (6 bases). The V end was cut by 5 bases, the J end by 1 base, with 14 bases between. The CDR3 has 15 residues. Germline assignment: CDR1 SGHVS and CDR2 FNYEAQ. In DNA, the CDR3 is TGTGCCAGCAGCCTCGATCCGACAGGGAACACTGAAGCTTTCTTT. It translates to CASSLDPTGNTEAFF.

The chain has TRBV19 and TRBJ1-4; TRBD1 agrees at 7 bases. CDR3 length: 13 amino acids. Germline trimming cut 6 bases from V and 6 bases from J; bases unmatched to any gene: 4. CDR1 and CDR2 from the germline V gene are LNHDA and SQIVND (reference sequence). The CDR3 here is CASRSTGDEKLFF. The DNA for the CDR3 is TGTGCCAGTAGGTCCACAGGGGATGAAAAACTGTTTTTT.

This clone was recorded once. The chain employs TRBV28 and TRBJ1-1; D might be TRBD1 (5 bases). Germline V lookup: CDR1 MDHEN, CDR2 SYDVKM. The V gene lost 8 bases and the J gene lost 12 bases, with 19 bases spanning the gap. This CDR3 has 12 amino acids. The CDR3 region is CASHNREGRTFF. The CDR3 DNA is TGTGCCAGCCACAACCGGGAGGGGCGGACTTTCTTT.